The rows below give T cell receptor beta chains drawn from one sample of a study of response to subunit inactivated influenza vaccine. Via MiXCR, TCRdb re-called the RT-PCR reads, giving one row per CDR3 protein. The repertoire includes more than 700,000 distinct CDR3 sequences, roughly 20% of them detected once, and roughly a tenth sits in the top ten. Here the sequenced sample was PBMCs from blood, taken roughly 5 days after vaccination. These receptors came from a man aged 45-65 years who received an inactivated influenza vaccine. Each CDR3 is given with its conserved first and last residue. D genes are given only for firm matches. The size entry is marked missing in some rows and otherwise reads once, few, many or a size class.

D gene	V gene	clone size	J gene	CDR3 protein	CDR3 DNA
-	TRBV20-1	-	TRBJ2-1	CSARGTRAEGQFF	TGCAGTGCTAGAGGTACCCGGGCAGAGGGGCAGTTCTTC
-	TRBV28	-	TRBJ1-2	CASSDSGKYGYTF	TGTGCCAGCTCCGACAGTGGAAAATATGGCTACACCTTC
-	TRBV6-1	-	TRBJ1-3	CASSVRGFSGNTIYF	TGTGCCAGCAGTGTCAGGGGTTTCTCTGGAAACACCATATATTTT
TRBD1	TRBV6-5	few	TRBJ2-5	CASSYVARGRGETQYF	TGTGCCAGCAGTTACGTAGCCAGGGGGCGAGGGGAGACCCAGTACTTC
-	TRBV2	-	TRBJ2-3	CASTLRTEVTDTQYF	TGTGCCAGCACCCTCCGGACAGAAGTCACAGATACGCAGTATTTT
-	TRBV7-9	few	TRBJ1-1	CASSPTGYTEAFF	TGTGCCAGCAGTCCTACAGGGTACACTGAAGCTTTCTTT
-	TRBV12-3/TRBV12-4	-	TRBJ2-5	CASSNPRETQYF	TGTGCCAGCAGTAATCCCCGGGAGACCCAGTACTTC
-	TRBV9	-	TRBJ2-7	CASSVEGASEQYF	TGTGCCAGCAGCGTGGAGGGGGCGAGCGAGCAGTACTTC
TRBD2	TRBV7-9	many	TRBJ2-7	CASSLAGPYEQYF	TGTGCCAGCAGCCTAGCGGGTCCTTACGAGCAGTACTTC
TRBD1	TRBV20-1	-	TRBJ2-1	CSARERDRFSYNEQFF	TGCAGTGCTAGAGAACGGGACAGATTCTCCTACAATGAGCAGTTCTTC
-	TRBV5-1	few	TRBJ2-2	CASNPRATGELFF	TGCGCCAGCAATCCCAGAGCCACCGGGGAGCTGTTTTTT
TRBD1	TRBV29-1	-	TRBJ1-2	CSVVGTGGGYGYTF	TGCAGCGTCGTAGGGACAGGGGGTGGCTATGGCTACACCTTC
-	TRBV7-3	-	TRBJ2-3	CASSLTLGGRGDTQYF	TGTGCCAGCAGCTTAACATTGGGGGGCAGGGGAGATACGCAGTATTTT
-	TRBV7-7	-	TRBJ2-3	CASSLGPATDTQYF	TGTGCCAGCAGCTTAGGGCCCGCCACAGATACGCAGTATTTT
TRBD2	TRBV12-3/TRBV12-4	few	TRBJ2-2	CATSQRERRELFF	TGTGCCACCTCCCAGCGGGAGCGGCGGGAGCTGTTTTTT
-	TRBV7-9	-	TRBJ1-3	CASSPKQESSGNTIYF	TGTGCCAGCAGCCCCAAACAGGAATCCTCTGGAAACACCATATATTTT
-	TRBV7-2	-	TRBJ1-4	CASSLAGGVEKLFF	TGTGCCAGCAGCTTAGCCGGAGGTGTCGAAAAACTGTTTTTT
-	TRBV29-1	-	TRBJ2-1	CSVEDWSVPGDEQFF	TGCAGCGTTGAAGATTGGTCAGTCCCCGGAGATGAGCAGTTCTTC
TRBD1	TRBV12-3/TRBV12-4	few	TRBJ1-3	CASRKMDRTGNTIYF	TGTGCCAGCAGAAAAATGGACAGGACTGGAAACACCATATATTTT
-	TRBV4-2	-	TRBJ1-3	CASSQDRAGSGNTIYF	TGTGCCAGCAGCCAAGACCGAGCGGGGTCTGGAAACACCATATATTTT
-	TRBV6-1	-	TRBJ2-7	CASKRVGRASYEQYF	TGTGCCAGCAAGAGGGTCGGCAGGGCCTCCTACGAGCAGTACTTC
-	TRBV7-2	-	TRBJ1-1	CASNTIRDTEAFF	TGTGCCAGCAATACGATACGGGACACTGAAGCTTTCTTT
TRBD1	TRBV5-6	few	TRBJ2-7	CASSYYRDRVYEQYF	TGTGCCAGCAGCTACTACCGGGACAGGGTTTACGAGCAGTACTTC
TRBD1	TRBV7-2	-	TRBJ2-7	CASSLGQGSFTGEQYF	TGTGCCAGCAGCTTAGGACAGGGAAGCTTCACTGGAGAGCAGTACTTC
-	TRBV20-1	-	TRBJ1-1	CSARDPTNTEAFF	TGCAGTGCTAGAGATCCGACGAACACTGAAGCTTTCTTT
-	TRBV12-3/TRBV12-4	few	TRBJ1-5	CASSIGTRQPQHF	TGTGCCAGCAGCATTGGGACACGTCAGCCCCAGCATTTT
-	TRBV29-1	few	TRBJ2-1	CSAPAGKSPYNEQFF	TGCAGCGCCCCGGCGGGCAAGTCTCCCTACAATGAGCAGTTCTTC
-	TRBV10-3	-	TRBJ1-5	CAISDNLGGYGSNQPQHF	TGTGCCATCAGTGATAATTTGGGGGGCTATGGAAGCAATCAGCCCCAGCATTTT
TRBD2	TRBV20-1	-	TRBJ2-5	CSARDPSGGARKTQYF	TGCAGTGCTAGAGATCCTAGCGGGGGGGCCAGAAAGACCCAGTACTTC
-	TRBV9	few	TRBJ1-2	CASSPDRAPSYGYTF	TGTGCCAGCAGCCCAGATCGTGCCCCCTCCTATGGCTACACCTTC
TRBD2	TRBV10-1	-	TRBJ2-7	CASSRGLAGSAEQYF	TGCGCCAGCAGCCGGGGACTAGCGGGGTCCGCCGAGCAGTACTTC
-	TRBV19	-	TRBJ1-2	CASSNMNGYTF	TGTGCCAGTAGTAACATGAACGGCTACACCTTC
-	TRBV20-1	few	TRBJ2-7	CSAVVWDYEQYF	TGCAGTGCCGTGGTATGGGACTACGAGCAGTACTTC
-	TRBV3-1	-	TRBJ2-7	CASSQVTTSRQYF	TGTGCCAGCAGCCAGGTCACTACGAGCAGGCAGTACTTC
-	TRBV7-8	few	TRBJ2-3	CASRKGNTDTQYF	TGTGCCAGCAGGAAAGGGAACACAGATACGCAGTATTTT